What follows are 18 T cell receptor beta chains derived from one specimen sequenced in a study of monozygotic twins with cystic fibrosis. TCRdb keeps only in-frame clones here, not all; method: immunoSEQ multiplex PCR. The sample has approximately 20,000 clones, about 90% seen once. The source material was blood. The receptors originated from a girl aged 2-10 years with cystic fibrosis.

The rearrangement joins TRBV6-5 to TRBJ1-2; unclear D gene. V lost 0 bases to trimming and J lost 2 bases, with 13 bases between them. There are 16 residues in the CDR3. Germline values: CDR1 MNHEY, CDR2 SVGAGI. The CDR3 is CASSYSGLAGNYGYTF. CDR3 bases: TGTGCCAGCAGTTACTCTGGGTTAGCCGGGAACTATGGCTACACCTTC.

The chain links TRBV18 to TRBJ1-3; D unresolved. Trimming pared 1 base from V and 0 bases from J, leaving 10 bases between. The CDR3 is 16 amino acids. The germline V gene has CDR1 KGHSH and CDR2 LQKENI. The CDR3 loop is CASSPLVGNSGNTIYF. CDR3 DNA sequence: TGTGCCAGCTCACCACTGGTAGGGAACTCTGGAAACACCATATATTTT.

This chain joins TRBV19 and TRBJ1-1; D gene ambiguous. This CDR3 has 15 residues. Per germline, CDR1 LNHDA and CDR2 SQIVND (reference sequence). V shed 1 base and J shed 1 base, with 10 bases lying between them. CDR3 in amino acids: CASSIASRPNTEAFF. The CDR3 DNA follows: TGTGCCAGTAGTATAGCGTCCAGGCCGAACACTGAAGCTTTCTTT.

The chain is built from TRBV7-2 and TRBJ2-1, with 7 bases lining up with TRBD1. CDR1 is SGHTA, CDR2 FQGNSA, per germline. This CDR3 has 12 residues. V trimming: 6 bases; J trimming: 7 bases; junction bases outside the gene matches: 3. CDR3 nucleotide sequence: TGTGCCAGCAGGCCACAGGGGAATGAGCAGTTCTTC. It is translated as CASRPQGNEQFF.

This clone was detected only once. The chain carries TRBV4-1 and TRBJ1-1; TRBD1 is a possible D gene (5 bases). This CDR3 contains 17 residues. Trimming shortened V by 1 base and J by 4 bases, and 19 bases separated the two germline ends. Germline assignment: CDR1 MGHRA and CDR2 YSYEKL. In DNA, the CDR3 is TGCGCCAGCAGCCAAGTCGACACGGGGGTAGGGGCCACTGAAGCTTTCTTT. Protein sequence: CASSQVDTGVGATEAFF.

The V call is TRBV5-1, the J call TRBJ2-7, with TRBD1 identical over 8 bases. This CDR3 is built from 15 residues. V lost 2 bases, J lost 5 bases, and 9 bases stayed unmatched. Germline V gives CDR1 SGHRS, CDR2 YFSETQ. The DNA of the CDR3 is TGCGCCAGCAGCTTATCCCCGGACAGGGCCAACGAGCAGTACTTC. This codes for CASSLSPDRANEQYF.

The DNA for the CDR3 is TGTGCCAGCAGACCCACCGGACAGGGTGTAGTGGCCAGCACTGAAGCTTTCTTT. Translating it yields CASRPTGQGVVASTEAFF. This rearrangement joins TRBV11-2 to TRBJ1-1; 8 bases are shared with TRBD1. Germline V gene sequence: CDR1 SGHAT, CDR2 FQNNGV. The CDR3 has 18 residues. V trimming: 6 bases; J trimming: 4 bases; junction bases outside the gene matches: 19. The full variable domain, in which reference TRBV11-2 and TRBJ1-1 provide the parts outside the CDR3, is EAGVAQSPRYKIIEKRQSVAFWCNPISGHATLYWYQQILGQGPKLLIQFQNNGVVDDSQLPKDRFSAERLKGVDSTLKIQPAKLEDSAVYLCASRPTGQGVVASTEAFFGQGTRLTVV.

As DNA, the CDR3 is TGTGCCAGCAGCCAAACTAGCGGGAGGGTAGGTGAGCAGTTCTTC. It codes for CASSQTSGRVGEQFF. This rearrangement joins TRBV14 to TRBJ2-1; 13 bases match TRBD2. The CDR3 totals 15 residues. Germline V gene sequence: CDR1 SGHDN, CDR2 FVKESK. J lost 9 bases, V lost 2 bases, and 4 bases had no gene match.

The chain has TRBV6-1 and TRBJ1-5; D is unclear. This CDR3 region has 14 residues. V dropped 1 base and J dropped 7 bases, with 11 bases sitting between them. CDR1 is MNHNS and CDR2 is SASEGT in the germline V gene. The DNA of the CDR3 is TGTGCCAGCAGTGAAGTTGACATGGCACAGCCCCAGCATTTT. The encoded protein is CASSEVDMAQPQHF.

CDR3 DNA: TGTGCCAGCAGCCCAGGGACTAGCGGGCTATACAATGAGCAGTTCTTC. Its translation: CASSPGTSGLYNEQFF. The chain recombines TRBV5-4 with TRBJ2-1, with 12 bases fitting TRBD2. Germline V gene lookup returns CDR1 SGHNT and CDR2 YYREEE (reference sequence). V lost 4 bases to trimming and J lost 4 bases; unmatched junction nucleotides: 6. The CDR3 totals 16 residues. The full variable domain, rest sourced from reference TRBV5-4 and TRBJ2-1, is ETGVTQSPTHLIKTRGQQVTLRCSSQSGHNTVSWYQQALGQGPQFIFQYYREEENGRGNFPPRFSGLQFPNYSSELNVNALELDDSALYLCASSPGTSGLYNEQFFGPGTRLTVL.

In DNA, the CDR3 is TGCGCCAGCAGCCCTGAGGGCCTCGACGAGCAGTACTTC. It codes for CASSPEGLDEQYF. V is TRBV5-1 and J is TRBJ2-7, with D maybe TRBD2 (5 bases). The CDR3 covers 13 residues. Trimming stripped 4 bases from V and 5 bases from J, with 13 bases between. The V gene's germline CDR1 is SGHRS and CDR2 YFSETQ.

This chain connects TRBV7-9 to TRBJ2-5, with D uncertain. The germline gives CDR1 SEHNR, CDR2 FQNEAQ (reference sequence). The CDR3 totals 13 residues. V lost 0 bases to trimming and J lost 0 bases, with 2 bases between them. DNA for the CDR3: TGTGCCAGCAGCTTAGCCTACCAAGAGACCCAGTACTTC. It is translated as CASSLAYQETQYF.

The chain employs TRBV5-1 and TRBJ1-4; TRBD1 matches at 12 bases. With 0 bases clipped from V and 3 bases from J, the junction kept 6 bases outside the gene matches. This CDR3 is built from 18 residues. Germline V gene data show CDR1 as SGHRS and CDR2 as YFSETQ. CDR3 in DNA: TGCGCCAGCAGCTTGGCCCCGGGACAGGGGGCTGCTAATGAAAAACTGTTTTTT. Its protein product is CASSLAPGQGAANEKLFF.

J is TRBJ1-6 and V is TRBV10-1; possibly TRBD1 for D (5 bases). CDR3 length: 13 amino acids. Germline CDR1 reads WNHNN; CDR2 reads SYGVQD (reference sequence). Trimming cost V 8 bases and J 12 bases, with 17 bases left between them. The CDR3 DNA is TGCGCCAGCCTCGGGACTTTAACGGAACCCCTCCACTTT. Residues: CASLGTLTEPLHF.

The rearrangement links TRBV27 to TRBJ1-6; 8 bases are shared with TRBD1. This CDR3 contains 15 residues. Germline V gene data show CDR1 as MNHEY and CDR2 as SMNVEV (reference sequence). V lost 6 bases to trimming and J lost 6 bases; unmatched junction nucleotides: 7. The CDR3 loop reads CASSRKGQVNSPLHF. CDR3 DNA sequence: TGTGCCAGCAGCCGAAAGGGACAGGTTAATTCACCCCTCCACTTT.

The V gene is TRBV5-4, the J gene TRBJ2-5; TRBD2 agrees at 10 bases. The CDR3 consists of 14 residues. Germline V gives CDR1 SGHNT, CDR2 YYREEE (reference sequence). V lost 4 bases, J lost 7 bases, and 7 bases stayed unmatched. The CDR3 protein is CASSQGTSDGTQYF. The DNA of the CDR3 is TGTGCCAGCAGCCAAGGGACTAGCGACGGGACCCAGTACTTC.

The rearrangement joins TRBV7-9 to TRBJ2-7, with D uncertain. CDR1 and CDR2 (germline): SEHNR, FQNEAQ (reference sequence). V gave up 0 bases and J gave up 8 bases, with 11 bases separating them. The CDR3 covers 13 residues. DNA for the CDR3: TGTGCCAGCAGCTTAGCAGACGGCAGTCAGCAGTACTTC. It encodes CASSLADGSQQYF.

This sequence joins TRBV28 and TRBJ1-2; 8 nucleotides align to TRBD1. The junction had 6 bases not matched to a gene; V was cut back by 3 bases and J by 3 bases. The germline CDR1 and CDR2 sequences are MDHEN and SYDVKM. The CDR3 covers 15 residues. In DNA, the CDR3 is TGTGCCAGCAGTTTGGGGGACAGGCGCGACTATGGCTACACCTTC. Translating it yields CASSLGDRRDYGYTF.